The rows below give T cell receptor beta chains drawn from one sample of a study of cytomegalovirus exposure and HLA in healthy donors. Sequenced by immunoSEQ multiplex PCR; TCRdb stores in-frame clones only, minus some. The repertoire holds 250,000 to 350,000 clones, around 90% seen once, with around 0.91% in the top ten. The sequencing sample was made of PBMCs. The receptors were sampled from a young man in good health and CMV-seronegative. Both conserved end residues are part of each CDR3. Fields, in order: D gene, clone size, V gene, J gene, CDR3 DNA, CDR3 protein. The D gene is left open where the match is weak. The size entry is marked missing in some rows and otherwise reads once, few, many or a size class.

d_call: -; clone_size: -; v_call: TRBV15; j_call: TRBJ2-4; cdr3_nt: TGTGCCACCAGCAGAGGCAGCGCACTAGCCAAAAACATTCAGTACTTC; cdr3_aa: CATSRGSALAKNIQYF
d_call: -; clone_size: -; v_call: TRBV30; j_call: TRBJ2-7; cdr3_nt: TGTGCCTGGAGTGTAGAACAGTATACCGAGCAGTACTTC; cdr3_aa: CAWSVEQYTEQYF
d_call: -; clone_size: once; v_call: TRBV19; j_call: TRBJ2-2; cdr3_nt: TGTGCCAGTAGTATGGGAGGGGGTATATTCTCCGGGGAGCTGTTTTTT; cdr3_aa: CASSMGGGIFSGELFF
d_call: TRBD1; clone_size: -; v_call: TRBV15; j_call: TRBJ1-1; cdr3_nt: TGTGCCACATCTAGGGACAGGGCAGAGAACACTGAAGCTTTCTTT; cdr3_aa: CATSRDRAENTEAFF
d_call: TRBD1; clone_size: -; v_call: TRBV30; j_call: TRBJ2-1; cdr3_nt: TGTGCCTGGGGACAGGGGGCGTTCAATGAGCAGTTCTTC; cdr3_aa: CAWGQGAFNEQFF
d_call: TRBD1; clone_size: -; v_call: TRBV18; j_call: TRBJ2-7; cdr3_nt: TGTGCCAGCTCACCGGACAGGGACTCCTACGAGCAGTACTTC; cdr3_aa: CASSPDRDSYEQYF
d_call: -; clone_size: -; v_call: TRBV5-1; j_call: TRBJ2-1; cdr3_nt: TGCGCCAGCAGCCCACATTTTGATGAGCAGTTCTTC; cdr3_aa: CASSPHFDEQFF
d_call: -; clone_size: few; v_call: TRBV20-1; j_call: TRBJ1-1; cdr3_nt: TGCAGTGCTCAACGCACTAAGCATTTCTTT; cdr3_aa: CSAQRTKHFF
d_call: -; clone_size: -; v_call: TRBV19; j_call: TRBJ1-1; cdr3_nt: TGTGCCAGTAGTACCCGCACTGAAGCTTTCTTT; cdr3_aa: CASSTRTEAFF
d_call: TRBD1; clone_size: -; v_call: TRBV9; j_call: TRBJ1-1; cdr3_nt: TGTGCCAGCAGCGGCCGGGACAGGGGGAACATGAACACTGAAGCTTTCTTT; cdr3_aa: CASSGRDRGNMNTEAFF
d_call: -; clone_size: -; v_call: TRBV29-1; j_call: TRBJ2-1; cdr3_nt: TGCAGCGTTGCTAACAATGAGCAGTTCTTC; cdr3_aa: CSVANNEQFF
d_call: TRBD1; clone_size: -; v_call: TRBV6-5; j_call: TRBJ1-1; cdr3_nt: TGTGCCAGCAGTGACGTACAGGGGGCGAAAGCTTTCTTT; cdr3_aa: CASSDVQGAKAFF
d_call: -; clone_size: -; v_call: TRBV2; j_call: TRBJ2-3; cdr3_nt: TGTGCCAGCAGCTTGACGGGTGGGGATACGCAGTATTTT; cdr3_aa: CASSLTGGDTQYF
d_call: -; clone_size: -; v_call: TRBV4-3; j_call: TRBJ1-5; cdr3_nt: TGCGCCAGCAGCCAAGAGGAGATGCAGAAGCCCCAGCATTTT; cdr3_aa: CASSQEEMQKPQHF
d_call: TRBD1; clone_size: -; v_call: TRBV11-2; j_call: TRBJ1-2; cdr3_nt: TGTGCCAGCAGCCGAGGACAGGGTCGAGGCTACACCTTC; cdr3_aa: CASSRGQGRGYTF
d_call: -; clone_size: -; v_call: TRBV18; j_call: TRBJ2-7; cdr3_nt: TGTGCCAGCTCACCCTTGAGGGATTTTAAGGAGCAGTACTTC; cdr3_aa: CASSPLRDFKEQYF
d_call: -; clone_size: -; v_call: TRBV18; j_call: TRBJ2-2; cdr3_nt: TGTGCCAGCTCACCTGACAGATCGAACACCGGGGAGCTGTTTTTT; cdr3_aa: CASSPDRSNTGELFF
d_call: TRBD1; clone_size: -; v_call: TRBV5-6; j_call: TRBJ1-6; cdr3_nt: TGTGCCAGCAGCCTTTTAACAGGGGTCAATTCACCCCTCCACTTT; cdr3_aa: CASSLLTGVNSPLHF
d_call: -; clone_size: -; v_call: TRBV2; j_call: TRBJ2-5; cdr3_nt: TGTGCCAGCAGTGACGGCGCTAGCGAGACCCAGTACTTC; cdr3_aa: CASSDGASETQYF
d_call: -; clone_size: few; v_call: TRBV2; j_call: TRBJ2-7; cdr3_nt: TGTGCCAGCACCCCTGAGGTGGCTAGGAACGAGCAGTACTTC; cdr3_aa: CASTPEVARNEQYF
d_call: -; clone_size: -; v_call: TRBV6-5; j_call: TRBJ2-7; cdr3_nt: TGTGCCAGCAGTTACTCCACCCAAGGAGCCTACGAGCAGTACTTC; cdr3_aa: CASSYSTQGAYEQYF
d_call: TRBD2; clone_size: few; v_call: TRBV13; j_call: TRBJ2-7; cdr3_nt: TGTGCCAGCAGGGACACCCTAGCGGGGGCCCTCCACGAGCAGTACTTC; cdr3_aa: CASRDTLAGALHEQYF
d_call: TRBD2; clone_size: -; v_call: TRBV2; j_call: TRBJ2-2; cdr3_nt: TGTGCCAGCCTTCGGGAGGGGAACACCGGGGAGCTGTTTTTT; cdr3_aa: CASLREGNTGELFF
d_call: -; clone_size: -; v_call: TRBV2; j_call: TRBJ1-2; cdr3_nt: TGTGCCGTCCAGGGGTTCTATGGCTACACCTTC; cdr3_aa: CAVQGFYGYTF
d_call: -; clone_size: -; v_call: TRBV2; j_call: TRBJ2-7; cdr3_nt: TGTGCCAGCAGTGTCGGGGGGCTACGAACCTACGAGCAGTACTTC; cdr3_aa: CASSVGGLRTYEQYF
d_call: -; clone_size: -; v_call: TRBV11-2; j_call: TRBJ2-7; cdr3_nt: TGTGCCAGCAGCTTAAGGTCGGCAGGGGATTTCGAGCAGTACTTC; cdr3_aa: CASSLRSAGDFEQYF
d_call: TRBD1; clone_size: -; v_call: TRBV6-5; j_call: TRBJ1-5; cdr3_nt: TGTGCCAGCAGAAACGACAGGGGAAGCAATCAGCCCCAGCATTTT; cdr3_aa: CASRNDRGSNQPQHF
d_call: -; clone_size: -; v_call: TRBV2; j_call: TRBJ2-5; cdr3_nt: TGTGCCAGCAGGCACGGATCTGAGGCCCAGTACTTC; cdr3_aa: CASRHGSEAQYF
d_call: -; clone_size: -; v_call: TRBV19; j_call: TRBJ2-2; cdr3_nt: TGTGCCAGTAGTGGGAATAGGGGGTATGGCACCGGGGAGCTGTTTTTT; cdr3_aa: CASSGNRGYGTGELFF
d_call: -; clone_size: -; v_call: TRBV4-3; j_call: TRBJ2-2; cdr3_nt: TGCGCCAGCAGCCAAGATAGGTTGTACAGTTCGAACACCGGGGAGCTGTTTTTT; cdr3_aa: CASSQDRLYSSNTGELFF
d_call: -; clone_size: -; v_call: TRBV6-1; j_call: TRBJ2-7; cdr3_nt: TGTGCCAGCAGTGAAGTGGAACGGAGTCGCAACTACGAGCAGTACTTC; cdr3_aa: CASSEVERSRNYEQYF
d_call: TRBD1; clone_size: -; v_call: TRBV6-7; j_call: TRBJ1-1; cdr3_nt: TGTGCCAGCAGTTACTCTAGGGACAGGGCTTTGAACACTGAAGCTTTCTTT; cdr3_aa: CASSYSRDRALNTEAFF